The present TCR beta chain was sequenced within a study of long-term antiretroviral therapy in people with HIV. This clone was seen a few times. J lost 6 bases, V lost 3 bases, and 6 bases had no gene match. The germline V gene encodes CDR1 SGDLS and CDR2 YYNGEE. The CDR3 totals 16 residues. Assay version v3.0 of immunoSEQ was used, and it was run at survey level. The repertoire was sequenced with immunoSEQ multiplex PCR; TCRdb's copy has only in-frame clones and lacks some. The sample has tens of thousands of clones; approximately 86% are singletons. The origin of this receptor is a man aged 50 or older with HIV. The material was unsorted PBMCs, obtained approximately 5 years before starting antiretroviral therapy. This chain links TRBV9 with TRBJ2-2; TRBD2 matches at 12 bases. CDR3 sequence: CASSDRLAGVAGELFF. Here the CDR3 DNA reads TGTGCCAGCAGCGACCGACTAGCGGGAGTGGCCGGGGAGCTGTTTTTT.